Each of the 13 T cell receptor beta chains below was sequenced from the same sample in a study of cytomegalovirus exposure and HLA in healthy donors. The primer mix had 60 Vbeta and 13 Jbeta primers. Libraries were prepared by immunoSEQ multiplex PCR; TCRdb keeps only in-frame clonotypes and omits some of them. The sample yields 200,000 to 250,000 clones, roughly 80% seen once. The sequencing sample was made of PBMCs. Every receptor here comes from a man aged 25 to 40 in good health and CMV-seronegative.

The table lists this clone with a count of one. V and J are TRBV7-9 and TRBJ1-1; maybe TRBD1 (6 bases). CDR3 length: 17 residues. Per the germline V gene, CDR1 is SEHNR and CDR2 is FQNEAQ (reference sequence). V gave up 7 bases and J gave up 0 bases, with 21 bases separating them. In DNA, the CDR3 is TGTGCCAGCACCTTCCCTAGGGCGGGGGCCCTGAACACTGAAGCTTTCTTT. It is translated as CASTFPRAGALNTEAFF.

The chain combines TRBV7-2 with TRBJ2-1; D uncertain. CDR1 SGHTA and CDR2 FQGNSA come from the germline V gene. This CDR3 contains 12 residues. V lost 1 base and J 7 bases, leaving 5 bases between the germline ends. CDR3 nucleotide sequence: TGTGCCAGCAGCTTAGAGAGAAATGAGCAGTTCTTC. Amino acid sequence: CASSLERNEQFF. Variable domain in full (rest from reference TRBV7-2 and TRBJ2-1): GAGVSQSPSNKVTEKGKDVELRCDPISGHTALYWYRQSLGQGLEFLIYFQGNSAPDKSGLPSDRFSAERTGGSVSTLTIQRTQQEDSAVYLCASSLERNEQFFGPGTRLTVL.

This rearrangement joins TRBV5-1 to TRBJ2-3, with 7 bases lining up with TRBD2. This CDR3 is 15 amino acids long. With V trimmed by 4 bases and J by 4 bases, 9 bases remained unmatched. The germline gives CDR1 SGHRS, CDR2 YFSETQ. CDR3: CASSPVGGSADTQYF. CDR3 in DNA: TGCGCCAGCAGCCCCGTGGGGGGGAGCGCAGATACGCAGTATTTT.

The V and J genes are TRBV28 and TRBJ1-2; the match to TRBD1 covers 10 bases. V dropped 6 bases and J dropped 8; count of bases not matched to a gene: 6. Germline V gene lookup returns CDR1 MDHEN and CDR2 SYDVKM. CDR3 length: 13 residues. In DNA, the CDR3 is TGTGCCAGCAGGACAGGGGGCCCGGGGGGCTACACCTTC. As protein: CASRTGGPGGYTF.

The chain links TRBV6-1 to TRBJ1-5, with D maybe TRBD1 (6 bases). Per the germline V gene, CDR1 is MNHNS and CDR2 is SASEGT. This CDR3 has 16 amino acids. V was clipped by 4 bases and J by 0 bases, with 13 bases between them. For the CDR3, the DNA is TGTGCCAGCAGTGTCAAAAAGGGGGTTAGCAATCAGCCCCAGCATTTT. It specifies CASSVKKGVSNQPQHF.

The chain employs TRBV10-3 and TRBJ2-7; TRBD2 matches 10 bases. With 3 bases clipped from V and 4 bases from J, the junction kept 12 bases outside the gene matches. The CDR3 loop spans 17 amino acids. Germline CDR1 is ENHRY and CDR2 is SYGVKD. The CDR3: CAISERSGGARVYEQYF. CDR3 DNA sequence: TGTGCCATCAGTGAAAGGAGCGGGGGGGCAAGGGTTTACGAGCAGTACTTC.

On this clone: This may be a read error, as it is one base from a much larger clone. The chain has TRBV2 and TRBJ1-1; tentatively, D is TRBD1 (6 bases). The CDR3 extends over 11 amino acids. With 6 bases removed from V and 6 bases from J, the gap between germline ends came to 8 bases. CDR1 and CDR2 (germline): SNHLY, FYNNEI. The CDR3 coding sequence is TGTGCCAGCAGCGGACAGCCTGAAGCTTTCTTT. Translating gives CASSGQPEAFF.

The chain has TRBV9 and TRBJ1-6; the D is unclear. The CDR3 is made up of 14 amino acids. Per germline, CDR1 SGDLS and CDR2 YYNGEE. With 2 bases removed from V and 10 bases from J, the gap between germline ends came to 13 bases. The CDR3 nucleotides read TGTGCCAGCAGCGTCAAAGATAGAGCCTCACCCCTCCACTTT. It specifies CASSVKDRASPLHF. Drawing the rest from reference TRBV9 and TRBJ1-6, the complete variable domain is DSGVTQTPKHLITATGQRVTLRCSPRSGDLSVYWYQQSLDQGLQFLIQYYNGEERAKGNILERFSAQQFPDLHSELNLSSLELGDSALYFCASSVKDRASPLHFGNGTRLTVT.

The chain carries TRBV29-1 and TRBJ1-2, with TRBD1 matching over 7 bases. CDR3 length equals 12 residues. Germline V gene sequence: CDR1 SQVTM, CDR2 ANQGSEA. V trimming: 6 bases; J trimming: 4 bases; junction bases outside the gene matches: 5. CDR3 in amino acids: CSVPTGFYGYTF. CDR3 nucleotide sequence: TGCAGCGTACCGACAGGGTTCTATGGCTACACCTTC.

A few counts support this clone. The gene calls are TRBV28 and TRBJ1-5; 8 nucleotides agree with TRBD1. The germline V gene has CDR1 MDHEN and CDR2 SYDVKM. J was trimmed by 2 bases and V by 6 bases; bases with no gene match: 3. The CDR3 loop spans 14 amino acids. The CDR3 spells CASRTGEGNQPQHF. CDR3 coding DNA: TGTGCCAGCAGGACAGGGGAGGGCAATCAGCCCCAGCATTTT.

CDR3: CASSVDTGRGTEAFF. CDR3 nucleotide sequence: TGTGCCAGCAGCGTAGATACAGGCAGGGGGACTGAAGCTTTCTTT. This rearrangement joins TRBV9 to TRBJ1-1; TRBD1 aligns across 7 bases. V dropped 0 bases and J dropped 5; count of bases not matched to a gene: 7. Germline assignment: CDR1 SGDLS and CDR2 YYNGEE. The CDR3 has 15 residues.

The chain links TRBV4-3 to TRBJ2-7; TRBD1 aligns across 11 bases. The J segment lost 7 bases and the V segment lost 3 bases, leaving 23 bases of the junction unmatched. CDR1 is LGHNA and CDR2 is YSLEER in the germline V gene. The CDR3 runs to 20 residues. The CDR3 DNA follows: TGCGCCAGCAGCCATGTCCTCGAGGACAGGGGGCCTCACCGGGCGCCGGAGCAGTACTTC. Protein product: CASSHVLEDRGPHRAPEQYF.

The chain is built from TRBV7-9 and TRBJ2-5; perhaps TRBD1 as D (5 bases). Germline V gene sequence: CDR1 SEHNR, CDR2 FQNEAQ (reference sequence). This CDR3 is built from 14 residues. V shed 5 bases and J shed 5 bases, with 15 bases lying between them. In nucleotides, the CDR3 is TGTGCCAGCAGCCCCCCCCAGGGCGCGGAGACCCAGTACTTC. Protein sequence: CASSPPQGAETQYF.